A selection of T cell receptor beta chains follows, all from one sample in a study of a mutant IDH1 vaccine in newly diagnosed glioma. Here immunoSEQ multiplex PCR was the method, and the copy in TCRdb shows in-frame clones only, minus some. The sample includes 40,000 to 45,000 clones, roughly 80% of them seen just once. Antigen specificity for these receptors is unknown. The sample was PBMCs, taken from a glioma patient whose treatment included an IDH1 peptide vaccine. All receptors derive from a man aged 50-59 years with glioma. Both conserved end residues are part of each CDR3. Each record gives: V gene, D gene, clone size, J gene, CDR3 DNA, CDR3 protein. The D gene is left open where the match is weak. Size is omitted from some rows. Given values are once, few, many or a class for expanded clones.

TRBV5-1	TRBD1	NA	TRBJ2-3	TGCGCCAGCAGCCTACTGGGACAGGGTCTAAATACGCAGTATTTT	CASSLLGQGLNTQYF
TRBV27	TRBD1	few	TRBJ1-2	TGTGCCAGCAGTTTCCCTGGACAGGGAGCTAACTATGGCTACACCTTC	CASSFPGQGANYGYTF
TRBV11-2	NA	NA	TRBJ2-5	TGTGCCAGCAGCGTCACCCAAGAGACCCAGTACTTC	CASSVTQETQYF
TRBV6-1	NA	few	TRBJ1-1	TGTGCCAGCAGTGCCATAGGGGGGGGTAACACTGAAGCTTTCTTT	CASSAIGGGNTEAFF
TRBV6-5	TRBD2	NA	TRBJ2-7	TGTGCCAGCAGTTATACTAGCGGGGGGGCAGGGGAGCAGTACTTC	CASSYTSGGAGEQYF
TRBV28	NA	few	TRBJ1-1	TGTGCCAGCAGTTTACAGAAGACTGAAGCTTTCTTT	CASSLQKTEAFF
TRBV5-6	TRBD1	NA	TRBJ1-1	TGTGCCAGCAGCTGGACAGGGTCGGCTGGTTTAAGGACTGAAGCTTTCTTT	CASSWTGSAGLRTEAFF
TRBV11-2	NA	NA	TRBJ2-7	TGTGCCAGCAGCTTAGTAGAAGGGGCGGTCTACGAGCAGTACTTC	CASSLVEGAVYEQYF
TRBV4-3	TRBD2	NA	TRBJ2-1	TGCGCCAGCAGCCAAGGGTCTAGCGGGGGCCTCTGGAATGAGCAGTTCTTC	CASSQGSSGGLWNEQFF
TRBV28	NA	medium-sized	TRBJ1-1	TGTGCCATCTTGACGGCGGGATACACTGAAGCTTTCTTT	CAILTAGYTEAFF
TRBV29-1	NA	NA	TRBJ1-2	TGCAGCGTTGAGCCACAGGAATTGGGCTACACCTTC	CSVEPQELGYTF